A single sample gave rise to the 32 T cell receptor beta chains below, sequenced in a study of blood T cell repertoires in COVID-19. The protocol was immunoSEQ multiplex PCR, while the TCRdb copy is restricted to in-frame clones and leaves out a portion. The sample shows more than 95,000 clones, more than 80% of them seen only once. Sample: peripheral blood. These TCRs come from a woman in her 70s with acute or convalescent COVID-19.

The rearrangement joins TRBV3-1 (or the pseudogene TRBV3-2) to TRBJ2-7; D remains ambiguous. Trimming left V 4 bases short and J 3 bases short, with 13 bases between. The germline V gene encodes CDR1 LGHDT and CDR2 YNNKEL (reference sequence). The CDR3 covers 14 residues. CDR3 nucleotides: TGTGCCAGCAGCCGTACACCCCCGGGCTACGAGCAGTACTTC. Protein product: CASSRTPPGYEQYF.

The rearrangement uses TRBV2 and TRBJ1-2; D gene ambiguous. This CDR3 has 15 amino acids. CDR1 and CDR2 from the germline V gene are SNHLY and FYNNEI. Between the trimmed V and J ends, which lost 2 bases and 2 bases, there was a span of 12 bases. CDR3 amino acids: CASSENTARNYGYTF. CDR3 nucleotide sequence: TGTGCCAGCAGTGAAAACACAGCCAGAAACTATGGCTACACCTTC.

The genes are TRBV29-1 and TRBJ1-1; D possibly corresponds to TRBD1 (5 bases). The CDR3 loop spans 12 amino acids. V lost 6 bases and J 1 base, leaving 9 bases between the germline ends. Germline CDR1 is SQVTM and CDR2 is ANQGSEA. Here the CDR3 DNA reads TGCAGCGTAGGACAAACGAACACTGAAGCTTTCTTT. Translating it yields CSVGQTNTEAFF.

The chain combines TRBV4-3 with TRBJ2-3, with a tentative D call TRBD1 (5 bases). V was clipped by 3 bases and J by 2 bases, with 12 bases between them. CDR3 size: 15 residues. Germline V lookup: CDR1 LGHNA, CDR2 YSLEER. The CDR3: CASSQSRVSTDTQYF. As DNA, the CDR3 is TGCGCCAGCAGCCAGAGCAGGGTCTCCACAGATACGCAGTATTTT.

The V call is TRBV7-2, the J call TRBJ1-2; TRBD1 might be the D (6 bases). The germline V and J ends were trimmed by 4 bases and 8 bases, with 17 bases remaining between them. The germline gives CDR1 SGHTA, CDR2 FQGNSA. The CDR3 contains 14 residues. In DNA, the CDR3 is TGTGCCAGCAGCTCACAGGGAAGCTTGGGAGGCTACACCTTC. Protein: CASSSQGSLGGYTF.

This chain's CDR3 is CASSAQTGENYGYTF. The CDR3 DNA sequence: TGCGCCAGCAGCGCACAGACAGGGGAGAACTATGGCTACACCTTC. The rearrangement links TRBV5-1 to TRBJ1-2, with TRBD1 matching over 8 bases. V lost 4 bases, J lost 2 bases, and 7 bases stayed unmatched. Per germline, CDR1 SGHRS and CDR2 YFSETQ. The CDR3 is 15 residues long.

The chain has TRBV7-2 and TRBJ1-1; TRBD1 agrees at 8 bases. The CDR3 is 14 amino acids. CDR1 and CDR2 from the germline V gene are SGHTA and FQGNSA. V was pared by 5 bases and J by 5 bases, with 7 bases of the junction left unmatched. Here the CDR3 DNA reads TGTGCCAGCAGCCCTCAGGGGGCAGGGACTGAAGCTTTCTTT. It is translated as CASSPQGAGTEAFF.

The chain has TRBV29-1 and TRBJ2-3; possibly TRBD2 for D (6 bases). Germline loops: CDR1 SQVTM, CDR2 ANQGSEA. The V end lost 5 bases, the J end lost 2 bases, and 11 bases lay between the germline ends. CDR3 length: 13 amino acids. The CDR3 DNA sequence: TGCAGCGTTACCGGGACTCACACAGATACGCAGTATTTT. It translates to CSVTGTHTDTQYF.

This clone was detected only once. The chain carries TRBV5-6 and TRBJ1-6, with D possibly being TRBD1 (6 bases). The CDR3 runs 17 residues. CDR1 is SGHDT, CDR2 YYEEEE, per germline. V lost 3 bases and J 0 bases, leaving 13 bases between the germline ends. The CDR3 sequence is CASSSGQKSSYNSPLHF. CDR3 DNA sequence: TGTGCCAGCAGCTCCGGACAGAAGAGCTCCTATAATTCACCCCTCCACTTT.

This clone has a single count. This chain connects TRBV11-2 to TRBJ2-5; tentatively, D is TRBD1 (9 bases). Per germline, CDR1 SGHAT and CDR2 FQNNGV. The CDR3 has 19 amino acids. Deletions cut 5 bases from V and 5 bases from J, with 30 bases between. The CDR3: CASSNTGGLSREGRETQYF. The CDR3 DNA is TGTGCCAGCAGCAATACAGGGGGCCTAAGCCGGGAGGGCCGGGAGACCCAGTACTTC.

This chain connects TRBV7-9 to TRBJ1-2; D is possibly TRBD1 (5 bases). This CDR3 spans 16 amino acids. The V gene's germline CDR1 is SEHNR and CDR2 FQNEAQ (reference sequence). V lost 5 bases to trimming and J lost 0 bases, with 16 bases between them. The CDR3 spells CASSPGPRPTNYGYTF. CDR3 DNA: TGTGCCAGCAGCCCAGGGCCGCGACCTACTAACTATGGCTACACCTTC.

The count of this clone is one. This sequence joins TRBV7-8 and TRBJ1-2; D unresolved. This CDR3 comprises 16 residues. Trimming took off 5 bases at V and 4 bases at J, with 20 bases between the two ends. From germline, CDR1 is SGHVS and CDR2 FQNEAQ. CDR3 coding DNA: TGTGCCAGCAGCATAGGTCCCGCGTCACAGATCTATGGCTACACCTTC. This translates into CASSIGPASQIYGYTF.

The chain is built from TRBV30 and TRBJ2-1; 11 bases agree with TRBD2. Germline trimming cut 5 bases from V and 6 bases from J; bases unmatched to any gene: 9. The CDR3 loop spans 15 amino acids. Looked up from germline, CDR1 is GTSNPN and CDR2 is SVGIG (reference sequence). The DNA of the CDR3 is TGTGCCTGGGCGGGCGGGACTAGCGGATTCAATGAGCAGTTCTTC. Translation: CAWAGGTSGFNEQFF.

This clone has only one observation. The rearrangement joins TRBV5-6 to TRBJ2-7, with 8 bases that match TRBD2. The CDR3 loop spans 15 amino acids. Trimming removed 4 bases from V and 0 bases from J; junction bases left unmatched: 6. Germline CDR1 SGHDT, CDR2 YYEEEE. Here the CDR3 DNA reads TGTGCCAGCAGCCGCGGGGGGCTGAGCTCCTACGAGCAGTACTTC. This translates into CASSRGGLSSYEQYF. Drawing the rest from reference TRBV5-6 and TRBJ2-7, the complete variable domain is DAGVTQSPTHLIKTRGQQVTLRCSPKSGHDTVSWYQQALGQGPQFIFQYYEEEERQRGNFPDRFSGHQFPNYSSELNVNALLLGDSALYLCASSRGGLSSYEQYFGPGTRLTVT.

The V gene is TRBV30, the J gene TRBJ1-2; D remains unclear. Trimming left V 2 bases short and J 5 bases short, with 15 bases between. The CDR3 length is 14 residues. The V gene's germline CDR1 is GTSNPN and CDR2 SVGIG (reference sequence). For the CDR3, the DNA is TGTGCCTGGAGTCGGGAGGGATTCGGATATGGCTACACCTTC. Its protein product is CAWSREGFGYGYTF. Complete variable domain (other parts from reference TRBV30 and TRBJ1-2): SQTIHQWPATLVQPVGSPLSLECTVEGTSNPNLYWYRQAAGRGLQLLFYSVGIGQISSEVPQNLSASRPQDRQFILSSKKLLLSDSGFYLCAWSREGFGYGYTFGSGTRLTVV.

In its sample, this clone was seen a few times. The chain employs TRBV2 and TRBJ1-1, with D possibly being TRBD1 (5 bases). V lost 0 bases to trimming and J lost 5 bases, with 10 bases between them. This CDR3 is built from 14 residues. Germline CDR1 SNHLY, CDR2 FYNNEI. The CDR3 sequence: CASSEATGETEAFF. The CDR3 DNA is TGTGCCAGCAGTGAAGCGACGGGGGAGACTGAAGCTTTCTTT.

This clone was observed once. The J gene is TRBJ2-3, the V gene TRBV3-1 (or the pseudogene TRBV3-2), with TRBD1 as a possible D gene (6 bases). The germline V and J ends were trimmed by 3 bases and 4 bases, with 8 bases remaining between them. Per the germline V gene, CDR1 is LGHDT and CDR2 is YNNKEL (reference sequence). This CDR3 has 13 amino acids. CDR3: CASSQQGSDTQYF. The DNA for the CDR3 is TGTGCCAGCAGCCAGCAGGGGTCAGATACGCAGTATTTT.

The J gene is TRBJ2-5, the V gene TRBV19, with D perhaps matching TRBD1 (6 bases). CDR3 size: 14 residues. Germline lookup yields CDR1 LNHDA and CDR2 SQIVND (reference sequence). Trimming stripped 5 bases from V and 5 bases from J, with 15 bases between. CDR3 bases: TGTGCCAGTAGTGCAACGGACAGAAGCGAGACCCAGTACTTC. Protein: CASSATDRSETQYF.

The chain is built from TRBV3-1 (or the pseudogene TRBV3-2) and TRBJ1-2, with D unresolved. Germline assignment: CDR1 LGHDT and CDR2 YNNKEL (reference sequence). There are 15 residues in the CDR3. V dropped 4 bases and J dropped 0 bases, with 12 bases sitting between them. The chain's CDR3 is CASSPDGSANYGYTF. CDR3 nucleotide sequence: TGTGCCAGCAGCCCCGACGGTAGCGCTAACTATGGCTACACCTTC.

The CDR3 nucleotides are TGCGCCAGCAGGGAACAGGGGGCTATCGGGGAGCTGTTTTTT. The encoded protein is CASREQGAIGELFF. The chain is built from TRBV5-1 and TRBJ2-2; TRBD1 matches 9 bases. This CDR3 contains 14 residues. Trimming cost V 5 bases and J 7 bases; bases outside gene matches: 6. CDR1 SGHRS and CDR2 YFSETQ come from the germline V gene. The full variable domain, its missing parts supplied by reference TRBV5-1 and TRBJ2-2, is KAGVTQTPRYLIKTRGQQVTLSCSPISGHRSVSWYQQTPGQGLQFLFEYFSETQRNKGNFPGRFSGRQFSNSRSEMNVSTLELGDSALYLCASREQGAIGELFFGEGSRLTVL.

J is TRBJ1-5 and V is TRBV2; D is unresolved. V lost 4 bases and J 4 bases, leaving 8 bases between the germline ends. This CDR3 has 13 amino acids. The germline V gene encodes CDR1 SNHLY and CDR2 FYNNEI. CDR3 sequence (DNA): TGTGCCAGCAGTGTACCGGGGAATCAGCCCCAGCATTTT. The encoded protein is CASSVPGNQPQHF.

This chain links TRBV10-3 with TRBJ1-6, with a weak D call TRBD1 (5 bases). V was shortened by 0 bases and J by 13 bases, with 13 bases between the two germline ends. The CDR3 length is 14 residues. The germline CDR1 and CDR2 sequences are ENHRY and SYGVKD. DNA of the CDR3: TGTGCCATCAGTGAGTCGACAACAGGTACTCCCCTCCACTTT. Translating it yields CAISESTTGTPLHF.

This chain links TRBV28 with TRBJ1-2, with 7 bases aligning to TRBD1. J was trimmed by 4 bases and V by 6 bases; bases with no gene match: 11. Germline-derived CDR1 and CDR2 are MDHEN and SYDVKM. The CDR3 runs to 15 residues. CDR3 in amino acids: CASSPQGTSTYGYTF. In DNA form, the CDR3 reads TGTGCCAGCAGCCCACAGGGGACATCTACCTATGGCTACACCTTC.

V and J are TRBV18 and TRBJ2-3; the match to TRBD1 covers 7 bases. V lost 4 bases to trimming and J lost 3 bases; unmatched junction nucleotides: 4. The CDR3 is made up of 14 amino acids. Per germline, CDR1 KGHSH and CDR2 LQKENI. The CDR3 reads CASSRQGWTDTQYF. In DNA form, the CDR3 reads TGTGCCAGCTCACGACAGGGTTGGACAGATACGCAGTATTTT.

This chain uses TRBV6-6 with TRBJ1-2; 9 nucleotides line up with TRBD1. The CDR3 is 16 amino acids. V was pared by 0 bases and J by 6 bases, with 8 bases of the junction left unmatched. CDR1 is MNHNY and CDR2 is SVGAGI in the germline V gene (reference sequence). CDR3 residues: CASSYSRPTGGNGYTF. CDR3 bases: TGTGCCAGCAGTTACTCGAGACCCACAGGGGGCAATGGCTACACCTTC.

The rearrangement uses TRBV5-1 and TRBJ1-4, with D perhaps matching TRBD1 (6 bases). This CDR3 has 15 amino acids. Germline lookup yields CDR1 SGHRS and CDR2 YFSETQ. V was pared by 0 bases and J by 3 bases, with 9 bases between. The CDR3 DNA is TGCGCCAGCAGCTTGGACAGGGCGGCTAATGAAAAACTGTTTTTT. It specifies CASSLDRAANEKLFF.

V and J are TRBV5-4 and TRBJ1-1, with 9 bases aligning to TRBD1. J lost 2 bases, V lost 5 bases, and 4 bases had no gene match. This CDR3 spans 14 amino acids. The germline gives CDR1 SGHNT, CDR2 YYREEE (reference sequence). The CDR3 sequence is CASRQTGGNTEAFF. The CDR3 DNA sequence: TGTGCCAGCAGACAGACAGGGGGAAACACTGAAGCTTTCTTT.

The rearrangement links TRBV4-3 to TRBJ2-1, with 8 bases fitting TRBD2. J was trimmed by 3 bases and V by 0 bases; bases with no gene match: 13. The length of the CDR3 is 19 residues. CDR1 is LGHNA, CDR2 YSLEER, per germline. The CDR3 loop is CASSQEYWRGAPFYNEQFF. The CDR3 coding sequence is TGCGCCAGCAGCCAAGAATATTGGCGGGGGGCCCCCTTCTACAATGAGCAGTTCTTC.

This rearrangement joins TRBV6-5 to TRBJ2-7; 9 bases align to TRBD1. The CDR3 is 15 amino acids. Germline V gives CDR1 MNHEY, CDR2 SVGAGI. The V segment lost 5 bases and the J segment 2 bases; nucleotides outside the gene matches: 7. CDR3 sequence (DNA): TGTGCCAGCAGTATCCGGGACAGGGCCACCTACGAGCAGTACTTC. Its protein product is CASSIRDRATYEQYF.

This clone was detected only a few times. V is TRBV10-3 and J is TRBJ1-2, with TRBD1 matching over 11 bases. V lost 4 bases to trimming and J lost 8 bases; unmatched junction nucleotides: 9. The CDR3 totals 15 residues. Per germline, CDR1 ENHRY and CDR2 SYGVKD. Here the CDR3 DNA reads TGTGCCATCAGTGCCAGGACAGGGGGCGCGTCCGGCTACACCTTC. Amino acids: CAISARTGGASGYTF.

CDR3 DNA sequence: TGTGCCAGCAGTTTTATTCCCCACGAGCAGTACTTC. This encodes CASSFIPHEQYF. This rearrangement joins TRBV12-3 or TRBV12-4 to TRBJ2-7; D is ambiguous. The CDR3 has 12 amino acids. V was pared by 3 bases and J by 5 bases, with 8 bases between.

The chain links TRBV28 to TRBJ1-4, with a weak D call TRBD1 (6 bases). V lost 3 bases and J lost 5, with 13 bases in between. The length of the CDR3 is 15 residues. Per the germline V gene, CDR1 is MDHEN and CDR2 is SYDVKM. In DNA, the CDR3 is TGTGCCAGCAGTTTTTTAGGACAGCGAAATGAAAAACTGTTTTTT. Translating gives CASSFLGQRNEKLFF. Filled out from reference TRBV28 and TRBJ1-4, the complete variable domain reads DVKVTQSSRYLVKRTGEKVFLECVQDMDHENMFWYRQDPGLGLRLIYFSYDVKMKEKGDIPEGYSVSREKKERFSLILESASTNQTSMYLCASSFLGQRNEKLFFGSGTQLSVL.